This entry lists 17 T cell receptor beta chains sequenced from one sample in a study of T-cell reconstitution after alpha-beta-depleted transplantation in children. For TCRbeta, the library was prepared with unique molecular identifiers. TCRdb reprocessed the PCR reads with MiXCR, giving one entry per CDR3 protein. The sample contains roughly 500,000 distinct CDR3 sequences, around 12% of which appear only once. Sequencing used PBMCs from the stem cell graft donor, obtained from the stem cell graft. These receptors were obtained from a human donor who donated a stem cell graft to a child with combined immunodeficiency.

The chain couples TRBV6-2 or TRBV6-3 to TRBJ2-1, with 15 bases fitting TRBD2. Germline assignment: CDR1 MNHEY and CDR2 SVGEGT. The CDR3 runs to 20 residues. The ends lost 0 bases at V and 4 bases at J; junction bases unmatched: 10. The CDR3 here is CASSYSPWTSGRAEYNEQFF. Written as DNA, the CDR3 is TGTGCCAGCAGTTACTCTCCCTGGACTAGCGGGAGGGCGGAGTACAATGAGCAGTTCTTC.

The V and J genes are TRBV6-1 and TRBJ1-1, with a tentative D call TRBD1 (6 bases). V shed 6 bases and J shed 0 bases, with 14 bases lying between them. Germline V gene data show CDR1 as MNHNS and CDR2 as SASEGT. The CDR3 covers 15 residues. The CDR3 nucleotides are TGTGCCAGCAGCTCTGGGGGCCCCGTGAACACTGAAGCTTTCTTT. Its protein is CASSSGGPVNTEAFF.

This clonotype was counted ten times or more. The chain carries TRBV24-1 and TRBJ2-2; D is undetermined. The CDR3 extends over 14 amino acids. Trimming shortened V by 4 bases and J by 0 bases, and 5 bases separated the two germline ends. The germline CDR1 and CDR2 sequences are KGHDR and SFDVKD. CDR3 in DNA: TGTGCCACCAGTGACTACTCGAACACCGGGGAGCTGTTTTTT. It yields the protein CATSDYSNTGELFF.

The gene calls are TRBV11-1 and TRBJ2-7, with TRBD1 matching over 8 bases. With V trimmed by 2 bases and J by 0 bases, 12 bases remained unmatched. Germline CDR1 reads SGHAT; CDR2 reads FQDESV (reference sequence). The CDR3 runs to 18 residues. The CDR3 region is CASSLYGQGTGSSYEQYF. The DNA for the CDR3 is TGTGCCAGCAGCTTATACGGGCAGGGGACAGGTAGCTCCTACGAGCAGTACTTC.

The chain combines TRBV20-1 with TRBJ2-7; D tentatively fits TRBD1 or TRBD2 (5 bases each). V shed 3 bases and J shed 2 bases, with 14 bases lying between them. From germline, CDR1 is DFQATT and CDR2 SNEGSKA (reference sequence). The CDR3 extends over 14 amino acids. The CDR3 protein is CSASHRDVAYEQYF. In nucleotides, the CDR3 is TGCAGTGCTAGTCACCGGGACGTAGCCTACGAGCAGTACTTC.

This clonotype was detected many times. V usage is TRBV12-3 or TRBV12-4 and J usage is TRBJ1-2, with TRBD1 matching over 8 bases. J lost 0 bases, V lost 5 bases, and 5 bases had no gene match. The CDR3 length is 15 residues. This chain's CDR3 is CASSPGTGANYGYTF. For the CDR3, the DNA is TGTGCCAGCAGTCCCGGGACAGGAGCTAACTATGGCTACACCTTC.

There are many counts of this clonotype. This sequence joins TRBV9 and TRBJ2-3; D gene ambiguous. Trimming pared 2 bases from V and 2 bases from J, leaving 3 bases between. The CDR3 sequence is 12 residues long. CDR1 and CDR2 (germline): SGDLS, YYNGEE. DNA for the CDR3: TGTGCCAGCAGCGTGAACACAGATACGCAGTATTTT. This gives the protein CASSVNTDTQYF.

This clonotype was picked up many times. J is TRBJ2-7 and V is TRBV20-1; D is ambiguous. This CDR3 is built from 10 residues. Per the germline V gene, CDR1 is DFQATT and CDR2 is SNEGSKA (reference sequence). V was cut by 5 bases and J by 5 bases, with 7 bases left in between. The CDR3 loop is CSARSNEQYF. In nucleotides, the CDR3 is TGCAGTGCTCGGAGTAACGAGCAGTACTTC.

The chain has TRBV4-3 and TRBJ2-1, with 10 bases identical to TRBD2. This CDR3 contains 16 residues. The J segment lost 8 bases and the V segment lost 4 bases, leaving 11 bases of the junction unmatched. Germline CDR1 LGHNA, CDR2 YSLEER. The CDR3 nucleotides are TGCGCCAGCAGCCGACCGACTAGCGGGTTCGTGGATGAGCAGTTCTTC. Protein: CASSRPTSGFVDEQFF.

This chain links TRBV27 with TRBJ2-3; D unresolved. Germline CDR1 is MNHEY and CDR2 is SMNVEV (reference sequence). The CDR3 contains 14 residues. The V end was cut by 7 bases, the J end by 2 bases, with 13 bases between. The CDR3 sequence is CASKLVPNTDTQYF. Here the CDR3 DNA reads TGTGCCAGCAAGTTGGTCCCTAACACAGATACGCAGTATTTT.

This clonotype was counted at least ten times. The rearrangement links TRBV11-2 to TRBJ2-2; a weak D match, TRBD2 (6 bases). This CDR3 spans 18 amino acids. V dropped 5 bases and J dropped 0 bases, with 19 bases sitting between them. Germline V gives CDR1 SGHAT, CDR2 FQNNGV. CDR3 sequence reads: CASSAGGLGEANTGELFF. The CDR3, as DNA: TGTGCCAGCAGCGCCGGCGGTTTGGGGGAGGCGAACACCGGGGAGCTGTTTTTT.

This clonotype came up many times. Germline and junction disagree at one end, which may indicate a read error. This chain connects TRBV20-1 to TRBJ2-3; 7 positions agree with TRBD2. Per germline, CDR1 DFQATT and CDR2 SNEGSKA (reference sequence). This CDR3 spans 14 amino acids. CDR3 in amino acids: CSVIAGTSIDTQYF. CDR3 in DNA: TGCAGTGTTATAGCGGGTACTAGCATAGATACGCAGTATTTT.

This chain uses TRBV6-1 with TRBJ1-2; 10 nucleotides match TRBD1. The CDR3 is 15 residues long. Germline loops: CDR1 MNHNS, CDR2 SASEGT. The J segment lost 4 bases and the V segment lost 6 bases, leaving 8 bases of the junction unmatched. CDR3 sequence: CASSSGTGAFYGYTF. The CDR3 DNA follows: TGTGCCAGCAGCTCCGGGACAGGGGCGTTCTATGGCTACACCTTC.

The chain recombines TRBV20-1 with TRBJ2-1; the match to TRBD2 covers 8 bases. CDR3 size: 14 residues. The V gene's germline CDR1 is DFQATT and CDR2 SNEGSKA (reference sequence). V was clipped by 6 bases and J by 2 bases; unmatched bases: 6. CDR3 sequence: CSAGVAGPYNEQFF. The CDR3 DNA reads as TGCAGTGCAGGAGTAGCGGGGCCCTACAATGAGCAGTTCTTC.

The chain links TRBV12-3 or TRBV12-4 to TRBJ2-3; 10 bases are shared with TRBD2. This CDR3 contains 16 residues. With V trimmed by 7 bases and J by 1 base, 8 bases remained unmatched. The DNA of the CDR3 is TGTGCCAGCAACCAGCCCGGGACTAGCGGCACAGATACGCAGTATTTT. Its protein is CASNQPGTSGTDTQYF.

This chain connects TRBV7-1 to TRBJ2-1; 7 nucleotides match TRBD1. TRBV7-1 is an ORF for which the function is uncertain. The trim removed 5 bases at V and 3 bases at J, leaving 10 bases unmatched. This CDR3 is 16 amino acids long. Here the CDR3 reads CASSRSGQPIYNEQFF. The CDR3 DNA follows: TGTGCCAGCAGCCGATCGGGACAGCCGATCTACAATGAGCAGTTCTTC.

This rearrangement joins TRBV28 to TRBJ2-7; D possibly corresponds to TRBD1 (5 bases). The CDR3 is 14 amino acids. Deletions cut 8 bases from V and 6 bases from J, with 20 bases between. Germline V gives CDR1 MDHEN, CDR2 SYDVKM. CDR3 sequence: CASAPSRVLGEQYF. The CDR3 DNA reads as TGTGCCAGCGCTCCCTCCAGGGTCCTCGGCGAGCAGTACTTC.